These 18 T cell receptor beta chains were sequenced from one sample in a study of T-cell reconstitution after alpha-beta-depleted transplantation in children. Unique molecular identifiers were incorporated during preparation of the TCRbeta library. In TCRdb, the PCR reads were re-called with MiXCR into one record per CDR3 protein. Of about 540,000 distinct CDR3 sequences listed, approximately 16% are singletons. Here the sequenced sample was PBMCs from the stem cell graft donor, taken from the stem cell graft. The source is a human donor who donated a stem cell graft to a child with acute lymphoblastic leukemia.

V gene TRBV5-1 combines with J gene TRBJ2-3, with 7 nucleotides matching TRBD2. The CDR3 has 16 amino acids. Germline V gene lookup returns CDR1 SGHRS and CDR2 YFSETQ. The junction had 7 bases not matched to a gene; V was cut back by 0 bases and J by 3 bases. The CDR3 sequence: CASSLDYGGKTDTQYF. CDR3 nucleotide sequence: TGCGCCAGCAGCTTGGATTACGGGGGGAAGACAGATACGCAGTATTTT.

This clonotype was seen a handful of times. This rearrangement joins TRBV4-1 to TRBJ2-7, with a weak D call TRBD1 (6 bases). From germline, CDR1 is MGHRA and CDR2 YSYEKL. V shed 3 bases and J shed 0 bases, with 15 bases lying between them. The CDR3 has 16 residues. The DNA for the CDR3 is TGCGCCAGCAGCCAGACGACAACGACAGGCTCCTACGAGCAGTACTTC. Amino acid sequence: CASSQTTTTGSYEQYF.

This clonotype showed up just a few times. This chain uses TRBV4-1 with TRBJ2-7; the D is unclear. Germline V gene sequence: CDR1 MGHRA, CDR2 YSYEKL. The CDR3 has 15 amino acids. Trimming cost V 1 base and J 5 bases, with 15 bases left between them. The CDR3 spells CASSQVMGEADEQYF. The CDR3 DNA is TGCGCCAGCAGCCAAGTAATGGGTGAAGCTGACGAGCAGTACTTC.

This clonotype was recorded many times. This chain connects TRBV3-1 to TRBJ2-7; maybe TRBD2 (6 bases). The germline V and J ends were trimmed by 2 bases and 2 bases, with 10 bases remaining between them. CDR3 length: 14 amino acids. Germline CDR1 reads LGHDT; CDR2 reads YNNKEL (reference sequence). This chain's CDR3 is CASSQLARTYEQYF. CDR3 sequence (DNA): TGTGCCAGCAGCCAACTAGCGAGGACCTACGAGCAGTACTTC.

This clonotype was counted only a few times. V is TRBV5-1 and J is TRBJ2-4, with TRBD1 matching over 10 bases. The germline V gene has CDR1 SGHRS and CDR2 YFSETQ. This CDR3 region has 14 residues. The trim removed 3 bases at V and 5 bases at J, leaving 2 bases unmatched. The CDR3: CASSSGTGENIQYF. CDR3 nucleotides: TGCGCCAGCAGCTCCGGGACAGGGGAAAACATTCAGTACTTC.

V usage is TRBV4-1 and J usage is TRBJ2-2; TRBD2 aligns across 12 bases. V was pared by 4 bases and J by 4 bases, with 7 bases of the junction left unmatched. This CDR3 region has 17 residues. Germline V lookup: CDR1 MGHRA, CDR2 YSYEKL. For the CDR3, the DNA is TGCGCCAGCAGCCCGGTCGGGACTAGCGGGCCCACCGGGGAGCTGTTTTTT. This encodes CASSPVGTSGPTGELFF.

The sample holds a few counts of this clonotype. The chain joins TRBV5-1 to TRBJ2-3; 7 nucleotides match TRBD2. This CDR3 comprises 16 residues. Germline-derived CDR1 and CDR2 are SGHRS and YFSETQ. The junction had 9 bases not matched to a gene; V was cut back by 3 bases and J by 2 bases. CDR3 DNA: TGCGCCAGCAGCTCGCAACCGGGACTAAACACAGATACGCAGTATTTT. This translates into CASSSQPGLNTDTQYF.

The chain couples TRBV20-1 to TRBJ1-1; no firm D call. Germline lookup yields CDR1 DFQATT and CDR2 SNEGSKA (reference sequence). The V gene lost 5 bases and the J gene lost 4 bases, with 5 bases spanning the gap. CDR3 length: 10 residues. The CDR3 reads CSAPPTEAFF. CDR3 in DNA: TGCAGTGCTCCTCCCACTGAAGCTTTCTTT.

This clonotype has a count of ten or more. The rearrangement uses TRBV3-1 and TRBJ1-1, with TRBD1 as a possible D gene (5 bases). Between the trimmed V and J ends, which lost 1 base and 1 base, there was a span of 10 bases. Germline CDR1 reads LGHDT; CDR2 reads YNNKEL (reference sequence). The CDR3 covers 15 residues. The CDR3 region is CASSQVGTANTEAFF. Here the CDR3 DNA reads TGTGCCAGCAGCCAAGTTGGGACGGCGAACACTGAAGCTTTCTTT.

This clonotype was found a few times. The chain is built from TRBV15 and TRBJ2-3, with 8 bases matching TRBD2. CDR3 size: 16 residues. Germline CDR1 reads LNHNV; CDR2 reads YYDKDF (reference sequence). V lost 3 bases and J lost 2; bases outside the gene matches: 7. CDR3 region: CATSSGRTSYTDTQYF. The DNA of the CDR3 is TGTGCCACCAGCAGTGGACGGACTAGCTACACAGATACGCAGTATTTT.

This clonotype has just a few counts. The chain uses TRBV18 and TRBJ2-1; 7 nucleotides align to TRBD2. CDR3 length equals 16 residues. Per germline, CDR1 KGHSH and CDR2 LQKENI. Trimming cost V 1 base and J 5 bases; bases outside gene matches: 8. CDR3 sequence: CASSPQEGGPHNEQFF. CDR3 in DNA: TGTGCCAGCTCACCACAGGAGGGAGGGCCTCACAATGAGCAGTTCTTC.

A few counts support this clonotype. The chain carries TRBV7-8 and TRBJ1-5, with D perhaps matching TRBD1 (6 bases). This CDR3 region has 19 residues. Per germline, CDR1 SGHVS and CDR2 FQNEAQ. With 3 bases removed from V and 6 bases from J, the gap between germline ends came to 27 bases. In DNA form, the CDR3 reads TGTGCCAGCAGCTTTCTGCCGGGACACCAGACGATGGGCAGTCAGCCCCAGCATTTT. Residues: CASSFLPGHQTMGSQPQHF.

The chain carries TRBV11-2 and TRBJ2-1; 8 bases agree with TRBD2. CDR1 SGHAT and CDR2 FQNNGV come from the germline V gene. The V and J ends lost 5 bases and 3 bases, in that order; junction bases with no gene match: 24. This CDR3 comprises 21 residues. The CDR3 DNA sequence: TGTGCCAGCAGCCAACGACGGCGGCTAGCGGGTTACGGCGGAAGCTACAATGAGCAGTTCTTC. Protein product: CASSQRRRLAGYGGSYNEQFF.

Remarks on this clonotype: The conserved closing phenylalanine or tryptophan is absent in this CDR3, likely reflecting a read error. V gene TRBV15 combines with J gene TRBJ2-7; D possibly corresponds to TRBD2 (6 bases). The germline CDR1 and CDR2 sequences are LNHNV and YYDKDF (reference sequence). This CDR3 comprises 15 residues. Trimming took off 4 bases at V and 2 bases at J, with 15 bases between the two ends. CDR3 nucleotide sequence: TGTGCCACCAGCATGATGGGGGGAAGTCCCTACGAGCAGTACTTG. Translated: CATSMMGGSPYEQYL.

The V gene is TRBV5-1, the J gene TRBJ2-5; 15 bases line up with TRBD2. The CDR3 covers 16 residues. V was clipped by 2 bases and J by 4 bases; unmatched bases: 3. Germline CDR1 and CDR2: SGHRS and YFSETQ. This CDR3 reads CASSLGTSGRLETQYF. The CDR3 DNA follows: TGCGCCAGCAGCTTAGGGACTAGCGGGAGGCTAGAGACCCAGTACTTC.

The sample holds a few counts of this clonotype. This sequence joins TRBV7-9 and TRBJ2-7; tentatively, D is TRBD2 (6 bases). Looked up from germline, CDR1 is SEHNR and CDR2 is FQNEAQ (reference sequence). The CDR3 loop spans 14 amino acids. Trimming pared 3 bases from V and 7 bases from J, leaving 16 bases between. In nucleotides, the CDR3 is TGTGCCAGCAGCTTGGGGCAGGCGGCGGGAGAGCAGTACTTC. It encodes CASSLGQAAGEQYF.

V gene TRBV4-2 combines with J gene TRBJ2-2; unclear D gene. This CDR3 is built from 10 residues. Trimming removed 8 bases at V and 8 bases at J, with 6 bases between. Germline CDR1 is LGHNA and CDR2 is YNFKEQ. The CDR3 reads CASAGGELFF. The DNA of the CDR3 is TGTGCCAGCGCTGGGGGGGAGCTGTTTTTT.

This clonotype was seen a few times. The rearrangement links TRBV20-1 to TRBJ1-6; perhaps TRBD1 as D (5 bases). Trimming removed 4 bases from V and 7 bases from J, with 23 bases in between. The CDR3 is 17 residues long. Germline V lookup: CDR1 DFQATT, CDR2 SNEGSKA (reference sequence). CDR3 sequence reads: CSATSGERFLVNSPLHF. The DNA for the CDR3 is TGCAGTGCTACGTCGGGGGAGCGATTTCTTGTAAATTCACCCCTCCACTTT.